This T cell receptor beta chain was recorded in a study of T cell responses to AZD1222 COVID-19 vaccine. The repertoire was sequenced with immunoSEQ multiplex PCR; TCRdb's copy has only in-frame clones and lacks some. Of fewer than 110,000 clones listed, under 95% were seen once; the top ten hold less than 25%. V gave up 4 bases and J gave up 4 bases; unmatched junction bases: 9. This CDR3 has 15 amino acids. The germline V gene encodes CDR1 SGHVS and CDR2 FNYEAQ. This sequence joins TRBV7-6 and TRBJ1-2, with 7 positions matching TRBD1. The TCR sequence derives from an adult in good health. The starting material was peripheral blood, obtained on day 0 of AZD1222 vaccination. The DNA for the CDR3 is TGTGCCAGCAGCTCCCTAGGGGGCGTAGGCTATGGCTACACCTTC. Translated, it gives CASSSLGGVGYGYTF.